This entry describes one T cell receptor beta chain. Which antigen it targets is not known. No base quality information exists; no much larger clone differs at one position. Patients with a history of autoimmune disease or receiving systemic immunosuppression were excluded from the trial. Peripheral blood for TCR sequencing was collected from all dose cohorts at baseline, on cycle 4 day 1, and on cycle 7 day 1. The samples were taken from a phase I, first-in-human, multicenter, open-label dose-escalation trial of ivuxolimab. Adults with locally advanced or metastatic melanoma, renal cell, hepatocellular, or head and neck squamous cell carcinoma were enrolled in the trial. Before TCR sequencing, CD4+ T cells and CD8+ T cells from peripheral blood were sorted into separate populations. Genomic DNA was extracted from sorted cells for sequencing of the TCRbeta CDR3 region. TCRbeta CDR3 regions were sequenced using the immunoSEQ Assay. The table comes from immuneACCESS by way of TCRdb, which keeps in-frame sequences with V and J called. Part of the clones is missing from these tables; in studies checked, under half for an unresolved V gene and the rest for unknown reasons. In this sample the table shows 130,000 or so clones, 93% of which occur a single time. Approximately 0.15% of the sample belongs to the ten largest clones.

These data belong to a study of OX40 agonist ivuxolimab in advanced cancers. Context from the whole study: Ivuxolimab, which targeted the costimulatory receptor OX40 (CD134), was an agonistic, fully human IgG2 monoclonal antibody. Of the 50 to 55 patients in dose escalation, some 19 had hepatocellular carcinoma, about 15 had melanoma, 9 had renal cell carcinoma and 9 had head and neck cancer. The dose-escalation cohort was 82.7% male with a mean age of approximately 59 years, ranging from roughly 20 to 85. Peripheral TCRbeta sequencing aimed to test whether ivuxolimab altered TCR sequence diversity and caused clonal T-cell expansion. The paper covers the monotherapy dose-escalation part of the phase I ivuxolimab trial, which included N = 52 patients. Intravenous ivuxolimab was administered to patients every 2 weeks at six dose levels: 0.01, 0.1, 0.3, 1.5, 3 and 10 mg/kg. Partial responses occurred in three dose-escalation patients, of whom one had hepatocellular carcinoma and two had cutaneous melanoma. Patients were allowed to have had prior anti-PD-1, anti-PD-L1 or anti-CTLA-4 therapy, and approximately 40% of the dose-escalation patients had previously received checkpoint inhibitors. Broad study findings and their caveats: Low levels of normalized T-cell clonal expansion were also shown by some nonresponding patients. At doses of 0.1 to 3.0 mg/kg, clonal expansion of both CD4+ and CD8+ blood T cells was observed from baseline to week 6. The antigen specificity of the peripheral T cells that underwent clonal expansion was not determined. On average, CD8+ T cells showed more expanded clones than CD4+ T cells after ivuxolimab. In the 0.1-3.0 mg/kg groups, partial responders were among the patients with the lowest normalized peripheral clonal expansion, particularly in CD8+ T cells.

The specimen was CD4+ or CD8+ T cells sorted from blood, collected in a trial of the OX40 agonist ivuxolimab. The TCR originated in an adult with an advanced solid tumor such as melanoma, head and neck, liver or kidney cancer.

For the CDR3, the sequence is CASSPWGGRGYEQYF. The DNA sequence is given as TGTGCCAGCAGCCCGTGGGGCGGGAGAGGCTACGAGCAGTACTTC. The chain employs TRBV6-5 and TRBJ2-7; TRBD2 fits 7 bases in the junction. Taken from the germline V gene, the CDR1 and CDR2 loops are MNHEY and SVGAGI. The CDR3 measures 15 amino acids from cysteine to phenylalanine. Of all the DNA, just the CDR3 is kept, 45 bases in frame from base 1. V loses 6 bases at its end and J loses 3 bases; junction bases beyond the gene matches: 11.